The T cell receptor beta chain described here comes from a study of T cell responses to AZD1222 COVID-19 vaccine (TCRdb year 2021). For context, the study as a whole: TCR sequencing was performed for approximately 240 trial participants, of whom about 200 were given two doses of AZD1222 and roughly 25 were given two doses of MenACWY control vaccine. Enrollment into the trials was organized by age into subgroups of 18-55, 56-69 and 70-plus years, and those subgroups contained around 150, 28 and 57 TCR-sequenced participants, respectively.

The intended sense of this specimen's time point label: about 28 days (+/-7) after the second vaccine dose. Because spike-specific TCR depth and breadth did not differ between the two schedules, AZD1222 recipients who got a second dose at roughly 4 weeks were pooled with those who got a second dose at roughly 12 weeks. The vaccinee samples were drawn from two UK trials, COV001 and COV002, one of which was a single-blind randomized controlled phase 2/3 trial testing AZD1222 (ChAdOx1 nCoV-19) in healthy adults. For TCRbeta chain sequencing, PBMC samples were collected from trial participants at day 0 and at day 28 after the second dose. V trim: 5 bases; J trim: 4 bases; unmatched bases: 11. The CDR3 measures 16 amino acids from cysteine to phenylalanine. Only the CDR3 portion is preserved as DNA: 48 bases, with reading frame beginning at the first base. The germline V gene encodes CDR1 MNHEY and CDR2 SMNVEV (reference sequence).

Overall study outcomes, separate from this receptor: Conclusions about previously exposed vaccinees are limited, since just a handful of AZD1222 recipients were seropositive for SARS-CoV-2 at baseline. In the small 56-69-year group, the increase in depth fell short of significance, most likely because of low power. Spike-specific TCR breadth and depth rose significantly after two AZD1222 doses compared with day 0 and with MenACWY recipients. Vaccine-associated CD4 TCRs spanned the whole spike protein, with dominant responses in regions 160-218 and 743-854. Because no day 14 peak-response samples were available, repertoires were characterized only after the peak T cell response. Participants were mostly white British, with more females than males. The authors suggested clonal diversity may have been underestimated. Nearly half of unique spike-specific TCRs reportedly recognized epitopes outside regions mutated in the B.1.351 and B.1.1.7 variants.

Worth noting for this clone: The target of this receptor is not known. Base qualities are not provided; no much larger clone lies one nucleotide away.

The CDR3 regions of human TCRbeta chains were analyzed by immunosequencing. Concerning the study's data processing: TCRs in the repertoires were matched against a reference library of SARS-CoV-2-specific TCRs that had been generated with the MIRA antigen-specificity platform. Breadth meant the fraction of unique TCRs that were SARS-CoV-2-associated, whereas depth meant the fraction of total T cells that were SARS-CoV-2-associated. Using the MIRA data, each spike-specific TCR was mapped to the spike region that the TCR reacts to and placed in a CD4 or CD8 class. Log10-transformed breadth and depth values were compared by one-way ANOVA with Sidak's multiple comparisons tests. TCRdb provides this immuneACCESS table in a form limited to in-frame rearrangements. Some clones are lacking; in checked studies, under half of them reflect an unresolved V gene, and why the rest are absent is not known. V, J and clone size were drawn from that table, and D and trimming were deduced from the DNA. For this sample there are around 150,000 clones; 75% to 95% appear just once. 3.2% of the sample is in the top ten clones.

The origin of this receptor is an adult who received the AZD1222 COVID-19 vaccine. This material consisted of peripheral blood, taken 28 days after the second AZD1222 dose. This chain is built from TRBV27 and TRBJ1-2, with TRBD1 matching 9 junction bases. In nucleotides, the sequence is TGTGCCAGCAGTACAACAGGGGGCGCTATTACCTATGGCTACACCTTC. Its coded protein is CASSTTGGAITYGYTF.